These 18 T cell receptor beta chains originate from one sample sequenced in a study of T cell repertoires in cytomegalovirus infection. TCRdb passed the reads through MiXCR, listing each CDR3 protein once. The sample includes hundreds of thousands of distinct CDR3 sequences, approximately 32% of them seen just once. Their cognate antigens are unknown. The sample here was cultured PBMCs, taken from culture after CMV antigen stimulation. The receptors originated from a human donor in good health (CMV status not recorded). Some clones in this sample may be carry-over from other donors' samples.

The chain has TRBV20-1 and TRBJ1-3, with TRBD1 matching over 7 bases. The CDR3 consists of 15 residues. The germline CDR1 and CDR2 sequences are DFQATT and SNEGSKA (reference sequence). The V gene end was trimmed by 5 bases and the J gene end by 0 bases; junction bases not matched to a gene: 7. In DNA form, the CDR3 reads TGCAGTGCTTCTACCGGGACAGCCTCTGGAAACACCATATATTTT. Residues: CSASTGTASGNTIYF.

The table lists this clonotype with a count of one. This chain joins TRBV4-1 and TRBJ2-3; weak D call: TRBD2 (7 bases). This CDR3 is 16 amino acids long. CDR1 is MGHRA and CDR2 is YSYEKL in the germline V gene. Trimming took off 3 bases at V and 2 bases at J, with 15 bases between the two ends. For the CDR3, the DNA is TGCGCCAGCAGCCACCAAGGGGGGGGGACCACAGATACGCAGTATTTT. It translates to CASSHQGGGTTDTQYF.

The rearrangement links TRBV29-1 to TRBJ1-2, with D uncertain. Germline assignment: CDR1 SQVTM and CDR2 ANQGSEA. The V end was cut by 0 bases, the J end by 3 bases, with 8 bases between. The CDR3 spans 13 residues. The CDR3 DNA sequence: TGCAGCGTTGAAGATTTTGGATACTATGGCTACACCTTC. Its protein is CSVEDFGYYGYTF.

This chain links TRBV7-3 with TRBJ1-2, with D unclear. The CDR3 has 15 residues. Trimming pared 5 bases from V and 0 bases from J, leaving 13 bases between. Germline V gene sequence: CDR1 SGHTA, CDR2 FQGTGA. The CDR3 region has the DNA TGTGCCAGCAGCCCGAGCGGGGTAGCTAACTATGGCTACACCTTC. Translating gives CASSPSGVANYGYTF.

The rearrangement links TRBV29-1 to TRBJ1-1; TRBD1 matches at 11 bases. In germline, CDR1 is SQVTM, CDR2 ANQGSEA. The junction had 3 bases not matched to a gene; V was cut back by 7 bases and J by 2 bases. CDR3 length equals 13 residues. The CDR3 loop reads CSAWTGGNTEAFF. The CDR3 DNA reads TGCAGCGCCTGGACAGGGGGCAACACTGAAGCTTTCTTT. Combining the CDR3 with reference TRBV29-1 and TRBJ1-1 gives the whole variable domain SAVISQKPSRDICQRGTSLTIQCQVDSQVTMMFWYRQQPGQSLTLIATANQGSEATYESGFVIDKFPISRPNLTFSTLTVSNMSPEDSSIYLCSAWTGGNTEAFFGQGTRLTVV.

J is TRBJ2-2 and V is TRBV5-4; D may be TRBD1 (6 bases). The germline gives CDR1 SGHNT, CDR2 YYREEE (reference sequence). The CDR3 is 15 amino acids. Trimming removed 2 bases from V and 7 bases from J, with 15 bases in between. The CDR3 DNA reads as TGTGCCAGCAGCTTAGAAGGGGGTAAAGACGGGGAGCTGTTTTTT. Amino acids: CASSLEGGKDGELFF.

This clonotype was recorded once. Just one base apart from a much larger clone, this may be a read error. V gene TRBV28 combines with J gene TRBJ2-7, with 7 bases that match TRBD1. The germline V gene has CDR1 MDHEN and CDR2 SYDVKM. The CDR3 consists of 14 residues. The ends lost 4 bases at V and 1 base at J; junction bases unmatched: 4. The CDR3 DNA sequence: TGTGCCAGCAGTTCCCTGGGACAGTCCTACGAGCAGTACTTC. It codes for CASSSLGQSYEQYF. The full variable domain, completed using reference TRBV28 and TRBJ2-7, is DVKVTQSSRYLVKRTGEKVFLECVQDMDHENMFWYRQDPGLGLRLIYFSYDVKMKEKGDIPEGYSVSREKKERFSLILESASTNQTSMYLCASSSLGQSYEQYFGPGTRLTVT.

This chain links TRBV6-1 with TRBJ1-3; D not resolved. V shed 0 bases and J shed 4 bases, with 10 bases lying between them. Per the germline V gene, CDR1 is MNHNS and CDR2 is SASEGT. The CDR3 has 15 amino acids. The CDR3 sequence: CASSEAPGTGNTIYF. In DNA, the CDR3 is TGTGCCAGCAGTGAAGCTCCGGGAACCGGAAACACCATATATTTT.

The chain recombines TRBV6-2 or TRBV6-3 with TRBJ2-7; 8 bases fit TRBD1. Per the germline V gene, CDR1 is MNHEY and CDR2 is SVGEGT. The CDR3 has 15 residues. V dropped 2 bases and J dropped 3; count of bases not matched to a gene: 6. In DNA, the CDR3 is TGTGCCAGCAGTTACGGGACAGGATTTCTCTACGAGCAGTACTTC. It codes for CASSYGTGFLYEQYF.

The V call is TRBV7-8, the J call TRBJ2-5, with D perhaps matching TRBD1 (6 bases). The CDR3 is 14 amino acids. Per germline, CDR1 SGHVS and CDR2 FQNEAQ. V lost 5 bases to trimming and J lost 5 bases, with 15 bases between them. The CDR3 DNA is TGTGCCAGCAGCCGCAACAGGGCTGGGGAGACCCAGTACTTC. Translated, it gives CASSRNRAGETQYF.

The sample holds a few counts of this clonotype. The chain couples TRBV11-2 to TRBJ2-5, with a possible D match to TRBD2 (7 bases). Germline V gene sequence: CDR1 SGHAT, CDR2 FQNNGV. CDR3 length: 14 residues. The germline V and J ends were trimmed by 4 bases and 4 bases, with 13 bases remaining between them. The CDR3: CASSSSRGAETQYF. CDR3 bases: TGTGCCAGCAGCTCTTCACGGGGGGCAGAGACCCAGTACTTC.

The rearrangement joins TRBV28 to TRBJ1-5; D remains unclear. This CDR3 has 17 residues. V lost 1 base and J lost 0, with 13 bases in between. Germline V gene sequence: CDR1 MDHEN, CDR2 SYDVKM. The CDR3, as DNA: TGTGCCAGCAGTTTATACGATTTACGATATAGCAATCAGCCCCAGCATTTT. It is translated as CASSLYDLRYSNQPQHF.

In nucleotides, the CDR3 is TGTGCCAGCAGTGTTATGACAGGCAATCAGCCCCAGCATTTT. Its translation: CASSVMTGNQPQHF. The chain uses TRBV6-1 and TRBJ1-5, with a possible D match to TRBD1 (5 bases). This CDR3 spans 14 amino acids. Germline-derived CDR1 and CDR2 are MNHNS and SASEGT. V lost 4 bases and J lost 2, with 9 bases in between.

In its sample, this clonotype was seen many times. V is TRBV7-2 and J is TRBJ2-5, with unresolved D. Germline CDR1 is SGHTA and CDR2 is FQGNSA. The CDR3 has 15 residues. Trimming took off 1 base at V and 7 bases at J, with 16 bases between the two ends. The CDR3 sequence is CASSLVGTPDGTQYF. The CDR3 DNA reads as TGTGCCAGCAGCTTAGTGGGAACCCCTGACGGGACCCAGTACTTC. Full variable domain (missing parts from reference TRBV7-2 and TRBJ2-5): GAGVSQSPSNKVTEKGKDVELRCDPISGHTALYWYRQSLGQGLEFLIYFQGNSAPDKSGLPSDRFSAERTGGSVSTLTIQRTQQEDSAVYLCASSLVGTPDGTQYFGPGTRLLVL.

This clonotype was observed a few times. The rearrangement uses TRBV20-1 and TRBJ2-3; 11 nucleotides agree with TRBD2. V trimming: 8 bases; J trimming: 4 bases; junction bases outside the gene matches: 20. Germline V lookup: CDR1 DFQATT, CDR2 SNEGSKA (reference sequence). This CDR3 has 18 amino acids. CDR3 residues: CSTLWVAGGPGGPDTQYF. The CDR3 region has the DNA TGCAGTACCCTTTGGGTAGCGGGAGGGCCTGGGGGGCCAGATACGCAGTATTTT.

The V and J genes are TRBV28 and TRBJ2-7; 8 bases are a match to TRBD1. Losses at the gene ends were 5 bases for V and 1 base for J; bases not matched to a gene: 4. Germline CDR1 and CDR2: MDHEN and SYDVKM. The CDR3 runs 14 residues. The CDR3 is CASSDWTGSYEQYF. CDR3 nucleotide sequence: TGTGCCAGCAGTGACTGGACAGGGTCCTACGAGCAGTACTTC.

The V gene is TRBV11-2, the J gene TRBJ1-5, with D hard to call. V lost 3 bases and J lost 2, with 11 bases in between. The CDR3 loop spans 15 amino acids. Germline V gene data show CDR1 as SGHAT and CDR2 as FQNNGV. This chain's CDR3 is CASSFDPGGNQPQHF. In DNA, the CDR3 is TGTGCCAGCAGCTTTGACCCGGGAGGCAATCAGCCCCAGCATTTT.

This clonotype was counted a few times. The CDR3 nucleotides are TGTGCCAGCAGTACTTCCCAGGGAGGCTACACTGAAGCTTTCTTT. Translated, it gives CASSTSQGGYTEAFF. V usage is TRBV27 and J usage is TRBJ1-1; weak D call: TRBD1 (5 bases). This CDR3 region has 15 residues. Germline CDR1 and CDR2: MNHEY and SMNVEV (reference sequence). V lost 5 bases and J 3 bases, leaving 16 bases between the germline ends.